What follows describes a single TCR beta chain. Its antigen is not known. The data originate from a study of Ad26.COV2.S vaccination and SARS-CoV-2 variants. Study-level findings and limits: Ad26.COV2.S recipients had broader spike-specific TCRs (P = 0.0014).

Regarding treatment: 15 to 20 received Ad26.COV2.S at low or high dose, single or two shots; several received placebo; per-sample allocation not given. Sampling happened 63 days after the first vaccine or placebo injection. An Ad26 vector was used to express Wuhan-strain SARS-CoV-2 spike as the vaccine. V was clipped by 8 bases and J by 0 bases, with 12 bases between them. Germline lookup yields CDR1 SNHLY and CDR2 FYNNEI. This CDR3 comprises 14 residues. Libraries were prepared by immunoSEQ multiplex PCR; TCRdb keeps only in-frame clonotypes and omits some of them. The sample holds almost 400,000 clones, 89% seen once.

The sequence came from a person between 18 and 65 years old who received the Ad26.COV2.S COVID-19 vaccine or a placebo. This specimen was peripheral blood, taken in a trial of Ad26.COV2.S vaccine versus placebo. The rearrangement uses TRBV2 and TRBJ2-3; D remains unclear. CDR3 DNA: TGTGCCAGCGCTACGGTGGGAAGCACAGATACGCAGTATTTT. Translating gives CASATVGSTDTQYF.